This record covers a single TCR beta chain. Its specificity is not known. The sample comes from a study of metastatic and nonmetastatic thyroid tumors. Study as a whole: Across peripheral blood and tumor or nodule tissue samples taken from malignant and benign thyroid patients, the repertoires were compared with one another. Study results and caveats: Across blood and tumor, TCR beta diversity in malignant thyroid tumors was reportedly significantly higher than in benign nodules.

Germline lookup yields CDR1 MNHNS and CDR2 SASEGT. The CDR3 loop spans 14 amino acids. V dropped 8 bases and J dropped 2; count of bases not matched to a gene: 3. In the authors' workflow: Using the CDR3 differences seen across clinicopathological groups, the authors built a distant-metastasis classifier for papillary thyroid cancer, which was meant to discriminate distant-metastatic patients. TCRdb re-called the PCR reads with MiXCR. TCRdb, not the original authors, processed these V and J calls. In the table there are 10,000 to 13,000 clones, roughly 28% of which are singletons. The entire patient cohort was treatment-naive prior to thyroid surgery.

Sequenced: tumor tissue. The clonotype originates from a male donor with papillary thyroid cancer or a benign thyroid nodule (not recorded which). Some clones in this sample may be carry-over from other donors' samples. V is TRBV6-1 and J is TRBJ2-3, with 11 bases aligning to TRBD2. CDR3 loop: CASGTSGYTDTQYF. The CDR3 region has the DNA TGTGCCAGCGGGACTAGCGGCTACACAGATACGCAGTATTTT.